This paragraph reports one TCR beta chain. What it binds is not known. Autologous stem cell transplantation was followed by relapse in every patient, and brentuximab vedotin exposure varied. This record belongs to a study of PD-1 blockade in classical Hodgkin lymphoma. Study-level points and caveats: Significant TCR diversity gains by C4D1 occurred in CD4+ but not CD8+ cells.

The V gene's germline CDR1 is SGHDT and CDR2 YYEEEE. V lost 4 bases and J 9 bases, leaving 11 bases between the germline ends. CDR3 length: 12 residues. Some clones are missing from TCRdb's copy, which holds only in-frame ones; the method was immunoSEQ multiplex PCR. The repertoire holds roughly 41,000 clones, with around nine tenths as singletons. This material consisted of peripheral blood mononuclear cells (PBMCs), taken before the second cycle of nivolumab. The TCR sequence derives from a human donor with classical Hodgkin lymphoma. The rearrangement links TRBV5-6 to TRBJ2-1; weak D call: TRBD2 (5 bases). The CDR3 DNA sequence: TGTGCCAGCAGCAAGGACTTAGGTGAGCAGTTCTTC. This encodes CASSKDLGEQFF.